This T cell receptor (beta chain) is drawn from a study of patients and donors after allogeneic stem cell transplantation. V dropped 5 bases and J dropped 8 bases, with 12 bases sitting between them. The CDR3 contains 12 residues. Germline V gene lookup returns CDR1 SEHNR and CDR2 FQNEAQ (reference sequence). Each CDR3 protein gets one entry after TCRdb re-called the RT-PCR reads with MiXCR. The sample consists of about a million distinct CDR3 sequences, about 20% of them appearing once. Source material: blood, either unsorted or a sorted T cell fraction (not recorded which). The TCR was taken from a human donor who was either an allogeneic HSCT recipient or a stem cell or donor lymphocyte infusion donor (not recorded which). It is not recorded whose cells these are; they may come from a transplant donor. V is TRBV7-9 and J is TRBJ1-2; D is ambiguous. The CDR3 sequence: CASSVDSRGYTF. The CDR3 DNA is TGTGCCAGCAGCGTGGACTCCCGGGGCTACACCTTC.